This T cell receptor beta chain was observed in a study of Tregs in tolerant kidney transplant recipients. CDR3 size: 14 residues. V shed 0 bases and J shed 4 bases, with 8 bases lying between them. The germline gives CDR1 LNHNV, CDR2 YYDKDF (reference sequence). Study-level results: Validation in larger populations is needed because few patients were studied.

TCRdb's table, derived via immunoSEQ multiplex PCR, lists solely in-frame clones and lacks some. The sample holds about 240,000 clones, about 86% seen once. Unstimulated regulatory T cells (CD4+CD25+CD127-), CD4+CD25- non-regulatory cells, CD4 and CD8 cells were FACS-sorted from thawed PBMCs. A note on this clone: Its matching antigen is unknown.

This clonotype originated in a human donor in good health. The V and J genes are TRBV15 and TRBJ2-3, with a weak D call TRBD2 (5 bases). Sequencing was carried out using CD4+ T cells from blood. The CDR3, as DNA: TGTGCCACCAGCAGAGATCGGGGTTCAGATACGCAGTATTTT. Translation gives CATSRDRGSDTQYF.